The entry below gives a single TCR beta chain sequence along with its context. A much larger clone differs from this one at a single base, so this may be a read error. Per germline, CDR1 SGDLS and CDR2 YYNGEE. The CDR3 has 14 amino acids. Samples each had at least 5 micrograms of total RNA extracted. A sample-barcoded 5' primer and a J-beta primer mix were used in a second PCR of about 7 to 12 cycles. The template-switch adaptor, which had 12 random nucleotides, put a tag on each cDNA molecule. In TCRdb, the 5' RACE reads were re-called with MiXCR into one record per CDR3 protein. Here the sample spans 500,000 to 700,000 distinct CDR3 sequences, roughly 31% being singletons. The data were taken from a study of blood T cells in healthy people across ages.

This TCR came from a woman at least 80 years old in good health. Source material: blood. The chain joins TRBV9 to TRBJ2-3; D possibly corresponds to TRBD1 (6 bases). Here the CDR3 DNA reads TGTACCAGCAGCGTCATAAACAGGGCAGATACGCAGTATTTT. Translation gives CTSSVINRADTQYF.